The 10 T cell receptor beta chains in this list originate from one sample, sequenced in a study of blood T cell repertoires in COVID-19. Repertoires were generated with immunoSEQ multiplex PCR, while TCRdb's copy carries only in-frame clones and drops some. The sample contains a few hundred thousand clones, 85% to 90% of which appear only once. The sequencing sample was made of peripheral blood. These TCRs come from a man in his sixties with acute or convalescent COVID-19.

The rearrangement uses TRBV19 and TRBJ1-4; possibly TRBD1 for D (6 bases). This CDR3 contains 15 residues. Per the germline V gene, CDR1 is LNHDA and CDR2 is SQIVND (reference sequence). V lost 4 bases and J lost 1, with 10 bases in between. The DNA of the CDR3 is TGTGCCAGTAGTACCGCCAGGGGAACTAATGAAAAACTGTTTTTT. This translates into CASSTARGTNEKLFF.

This chain joins TRBV6-5 and TRBJ1-5, with D unresolved. The CDR3 covers 13 residues. The V and J ends lost 6 bases and 0 bases respectively, with 6 bases between them. The V gene's germline CDR1 is MNHEY and CDR2 SVGAGI. Here the CDR3 DNA reads TGTGCCAGCAGCCCCTATAGCAATCAGCCCCAGCATTTT. Translated, it gives CASSPYSNQPQHF.

The chain couples TRBV7-2 to TRBJ1-6, with TRBD1 identical over 9 bases. Germline CDR1 SGHTA, CDR2 FQGNSA. With V trimmed by 4 bases and J by 3 bases, 1 base remained unmatched. The CDR3 runs to 15 residues. CDR3 sequence reads: CASSSGQGYNSPLHF. As DNA, the CDR3 is TGTGCCAGCAGCTCGGGACAGGGCTATAATTCACCCCTCCACTTT.

This sequence joins TRBV12-3 or TRBV12-4 and TRBJ1-4; the D gene is possibly TRBD1 (5 bases). V gave up 6 bases and J gave up 7 bases, with 12 bases separating them. The CDR3 covers 13 residues. The CDR3 loop reads CASRPRQSEKLFF. The CDR3 coding sequence is TGTGCCAGCAGGCCCCGACAGAGTGAAAAACTGTTTTTT.

The chain carries TRBV6-5 and TRBJ2-7; TRBD1 agrees at 8 bases. The junction had 1 base not matched to a gene; V was cut back by 2 bases and J by 4 bases. CDR1 is MNHEY and CDR2 is SVGAGI in the germline V gene. This CDR3 is built from 13 residues. The CDR3 DNA follows: TGTGCCAGCAGTTACGGGGACAGGTACGAGCAGTACTTC. This codes for CASSYGDRYEQYF.

CDR3 bases: TGTGCCACCAGTGATCCTTCTAGCGGGACCTACAATGAGCAGTTCTTC. It specifies CATSDPSSGTYNEQFF. The chain is built from TRBV24-1 and TRBJ2-1; 9 bases map to TRBD2. The V gene's germline CDR1 is KGHDR and CDR2 SFDVKD. The V gene end was trimmed by 3 bases and the J gene end by 2 bases; junction bases not matched to a gene: 4. The CDR3 runs to 16 residues.

The CDR3 spells CASSQEAGQVPTEAFF. The CDR3 DNA sequence: TGCGCCAGCAGCCAAGAGGCAGGTCAAGTTCCCACTGAAGCTTTCTTT. This chain links TRBV4-3 with TRBJ1-1; D gene uncertain. The germline V gene encodes CDR1 LGHNA and CDR2 YSLEER. V was clipped by 0 bases and J by 4 bases, with 15 bases between them. This CDR3 spans 16 amino acids.

The rearrangement links TRBV7-6 to TRBJ2-3; 8 nucleotides match TRBD2. Germline trimming cut 2 bases from V and 6 bases from J; bases unmatched to any gene: 10. Germline V gene data show CDR1 as SGHVS and CDR2 as FNYEAQ. CDR3 length: 16 amino acids. The CDR3 sequence is CASSLSGGGTMDTQYF. The CDR3 nucleotides read TGTGCCAGCAGCTTATCAGGCGGGGGGACCATGGATACGCAGTATTTT.

This clone was recorded a few times. The gene calls are TRBV14 and TRBJ1-2; 9 nucleotides agree with TRBD1. V lost 4 bases and J lost 7; bases outside the gene matches: 10. From germline, CDR1 is SGHDN and CDR2 FVKESK. The CDR3 is 15 amino acids. CDR3 loop: CASSPRTGDVGGYTF. The CDR3 DNA reads as TGTGCCAGCAGCCCCCGGACAGGGGACGTGGGTGGCTACACCTTC.

This chain uses TRBV12-5 with TRBJ1-3; D is uncertain. Between the trimmed V and J ends, which lost 6 bases and 2 bases, there was a span of 11 bases. CDR3 length: 14 amino acids. The germline CDR1 and CDR2 sequences are LGHNT and FRNRAP. For the CDR3, the DNA is TGTGCTAGTGGCCCCGCGGGCCCTGGAAACACCATATATTTT. It translates to CASGPAGPGNTIYF.